Described below is a single T cell receptor beta chain sequence and its context. In its sample, this clonotype was seen many times. What antigen it recognizes has not been identified. The record has no base qualities; no much larger clone is one base away. For CDR1 and CDR2, the germline V gene (reference sequence) lists DFQATT and SNEGSKA. From cysteine to phenylalanine, the CDR3 is 14 amino acids long. Just the 42-base CDR3 DNA is kept, in frame starting at base 1. At the junction V is shortened by 3 bases and J by 4 bases; bases outside the gene matches: 5. The donors were about 40 Caucasian individuals from Russia, aged about 6 to 95 years, who were systemically healthy. About 10 milliliters of peripheral blood were drawn from each donor into EDTA-treated Vacutainer tubes. Ficoll-Paque density-gradient centrifugation was used to isolate PBMCs, with at least 6.5 million per sample. Trizol reagent was used to extract total RNA from PBMCs, with at least 5 micrograms per sample. The percentages of naive CD45RAhigh/CD27high T cells were determined by flow cytometry on a PBMC aliquot from every donor.

These data originate in a study of blood T cells in healthy people across ages (dated by TCRdb to between 2015 and 2017). For context, the study as a whole: In model experiments, template switching captured about one uniquely barcoded TCR beta cDNA molecule for every two T cells. Age-related changes in TCR beta repertoire diversity were measured in the study by deep sequencing normalized with unique cDNA molecular identifiers. The donors were divided into four age groups: young (average around 17 years), middle-aged (around 41), aged (about 62) and long-lived (around 87). To avoid experimental bias, donors of different ages were distributed randomly across sequencing lanes. Using the same blood draw, the study looked at two additional independent replicas of 1 million unique cDNA reads for two donors, one aged 18 to 30 and the other aged 80 or older. General study outcomes and caveats: Conclusive comparison of naive and antigen-experienced compartments was prevented by the profiling of bulk unsorted PBMCs. Estimates of total diversity from one million sequenced T cells were regarded as lower bounds and underestimates. Observed TCR beta diversity per million T cells fell roughly linearly with age, and a significant reduction was already apparent by age roughly 40. Compared with the aged group, the long-lived group had more naive CD4+ T cells, fewer expanded clones and increased TCR diversity, a pattern suggesting age selection. There was a strong correlation between observed TCR beta diversity and the percentage of naive T cells measured by flow cytometry. Donor CMV infection status was unknown, potentially confounding age-related changes in expanded clonotypes.

Library preparation was by 5' RACE. These reads were obtained on an Illumina HiSeq 2500. The second PCR ran for about 6 to 12 cycles and used a J-beta primer mix along with a sample-barcoded 5' primer. Each TCR beta cDNA molecule received a unique molecular identifier from a template-switch 5' adaptor carrying 12 random nucleotides. Each sample yielded at least 3 million CDR3-containing paired-end reads. First-strand cDNA synthesis was performed from all RNA using the Mint cDNA synthesis kit, with priming by a TRBC-specific oligonucleotide. All cDNA was treated with uracil-DNA glycosylase and then went through a first 18-cycle PCR with the universal primers M1SS and BC2_uni_R. As for how the authors treated the data: Normalization of each sample was performed by random selection of 1 million high-quality reads, each carrying a distinct molecular identifier. Reads sharing molecular identifiers were discarded rather than binned into consensus sequences. CDR3 identification, clonotype clustering and error correction used MiTCR with a Q25 quality threshold and the strictest error-elimination algorithm. A nonparametric unseen species model using Euler transformation provided a lower-bound estimate of total TCR beta diversity. The public sequencing data were trimmed at Q25 with fastp and processed into clonotypes with MiXCR by TCRdb, which kept only in-frame beta chains. CDR3 protein sequences are deduplicated, and each keeps its most common genes and DNA. TCRdb's processing, not the authors' own work, is the source of the V and J calls. This sample lists 800,000 or so distinct CDR3 sequences; more than 35% were detected once. The ten top clones hold 18% of the sample.

The sequence is built from TRBV20-1 and TRBJ2-7; TRBD2 lines up with 11 middle nucleotides. Material: blood. The clonotype was recovered from a man of 80 years or more in good health. The CDR3 corresponds to CSASPGLAAYEQYF. The DNA sequence follows: TGCAGTGCTAGTCCGGGACTAGCGGCATACGAGCAGTACTTC.